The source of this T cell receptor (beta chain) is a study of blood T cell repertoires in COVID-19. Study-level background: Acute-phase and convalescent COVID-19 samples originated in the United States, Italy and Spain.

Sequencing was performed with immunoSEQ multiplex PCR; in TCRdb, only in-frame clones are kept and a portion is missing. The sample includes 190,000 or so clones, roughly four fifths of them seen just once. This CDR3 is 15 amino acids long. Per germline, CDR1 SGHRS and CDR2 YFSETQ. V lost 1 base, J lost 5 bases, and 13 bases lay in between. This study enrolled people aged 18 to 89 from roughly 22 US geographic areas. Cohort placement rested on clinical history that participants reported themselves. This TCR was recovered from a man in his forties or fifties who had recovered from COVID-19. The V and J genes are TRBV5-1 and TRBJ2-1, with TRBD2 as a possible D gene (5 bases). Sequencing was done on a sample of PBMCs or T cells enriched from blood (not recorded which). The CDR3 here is CASSLYSGSHNEQFF. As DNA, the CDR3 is TGCGCCAGCAGCTTGTATTCGGGATCCCACAATGAGCAGTTCTTC.